This T cell receptor (beta chain) was retrieved from a study of T cell clonotyping in hematopoietic cell transplantation. Study-level results: After transplant, recipient diversity fell while pathologically expanded clonotypes grew through day 180.

The assay was immunoSEQ multiplex PCR, and TCRdb's table has in-frame clones only and misses some. Of around 17,000 clones in the sample, about 83% were seen once. About this clone: The antigen is unknown.

J was trimmed by 0 bases and V by 2 bases; bases with no gene match: 0. Germline values: CDR1 MDHEN, CDR2 SYDVKM. The CDR3 is 15 amino acids. The sequencing here drew on PBMCs, taken 100 days after allogeneic stem cell transplant. This TCR was recovered from a male patient aged 60 to 75 who had an allogeneic stem cell transplant from a related donor, so the T cells may come from the graft donor. Some clones in this sample may be carry-over from other donors' samples. This rearrangement joins TRBV28 to TRBJ1-4; TRBD1 agrees at 7 bases. The CDR3 loop reads CASSLQGATNEKLFF. CDR3 DNA sequence: TGTGCCAGCAGTTTACAGGGGGCAACTAATGAAAAACTGTTTTTT. Based on the CDR3 plus reference TRBV28 and TRBJ1-4, the full variable domain is DVKVTQSSRYLVKRTGEKVFLECVQDMDHENMFWYRQDPGLGLRLIYFSYDVKMKEKGDIPEGYSVSREKKERFSLILESASTNQTSMYLCASSLQGATNEKLFFGSGTQLSVL.